The 21 T cell receptor beta chains given below trace back to one sample, sequenced in a study of T-cell reconstitution after alpha-beta-depleted transplantation in children. A library of TCRbeta sequences, prepared with unique molecular identifiers, was generated. TCRdb called the PCR reads again in MiXCR, with one record for every CDR3 protein. The sample consists of 90,000 to 100,000 distinct CDR3 sequences, more than 20% of them appearing once. Specimen: PBMCs, collected before TCRalphabeta/CD19-depleted stem cell transplant. These TCRs come from a boy between 2 and 10 years old with acute lymphoblastic leukemia, due to receive a stem cell transplant.

This clonotype occurred a few times. The V call is TRBV3-1, the J call TRBJ1-2, with D hard to call. Germline V gene lookup returns CDR1 LGHDT and CDR2 YNNKEL (reference sequence). With 2 bases removed from V and 3 bases from J, the gap between germline ends came to 7 bases. CDR3 length: 13 residues. The CDR3 nucleotides are TGTGCCAGCAGCCAAAGTGGGTACTATGGCTACACCTTC. The encoded protein is CASSQSGYYGYTF. The whole variable domain, filled in from reference TRBV3-1 and TRBJ1-2, reads DTAVSQTPKYLVTQMGNDKSIKCEQNLGHDTMYWYKQDSKKFLKIMFSYNNKELIINETVPNRFSPKSPDKAHLNLHINSLELGDSAVYFCASSQSGYYGYTFGSGTRLTVV.

The chain couples TRBV5-6 to TRBJ2-2; no clear D gene. Germline loops: CDR1 SGHDT, CDR2 YYEEEE. CDR3 length: 13 residues. V was shortened by 6 bases and J by 2 bases, with 8 bases between the two germline ends. CDR3 nucleotide sequence: TGTGCCAGCACCCCAGTAAACACCGGGGAGCTGTTTTTT. Translation gives CASTPVNTGELFF.

The sample holds many counts of this clonotype. This rearrangement joins TRBV20-1 to TRBJ2-7, with D perhaps TRBD1 (6 bases). This CDR3 spans 15 amino acids. Trimming stripped 3 bases from V and 2 bases from J, with 17 bases between. CDR1 is DFQATT and CDR2 is SNEGSKA in the germline V gene (reference sequence). As DNA, the CDR3 is TGCAGTGCTAGTATTATACAGGGTTTCGCCTACGAGCAGTACTTC. As protein: CSASIIQGFAYEQYF.

The rearrangement joins TRBV7-9 to TRBJ2-5; perhaps TRBD1 as D (6 bases). The length of the CDR3 is 14 residues. The germline V gene encodes CDR1 SEHNR and CDR2 FQNEAQ (reference sequence). The ends were cut back, 2 bases at V and 0 bases at J, with 7 bases in the middle. CDR3 sequence reads: CASSLRDNQETQYF. As DNA, the CDR3 is TGTGCCAGCAGCTTAAGGGACAACCAAGAGACCCAGTACTTC.

This clonotype was detected only a few times. CDR3: CASSPQRRGNEQYF. The CDR3 DNA follows: TGTGCCAGCAGCCCGCAGCGGAGGGGCAACGAGCAGTACTTC. V and J are TRBV7-9 and TRBJ2-7, with a possible D match to TRBD2 (6 bases). Germline values: CDR1 SEHNR, CDR2 FQNEAQ (reference sequence). Trimming left V 5 bases short and J 5 bases short, with 16 bases between. This CDR3 spans 14 amino acids.

The CDR3 reads CASSLGSGGQPQRHF. The CDR3 DNA sequence: TGCGCCAGCAGCTTGGGATCCGGTGGCCAGCCCCAGCGGCATTTT. The genes are TRBV5-1 and TRBJ1-5; no clear D gene. The CDR3 contains 15 residues. V gave up 0 bases and J gave up 15 bases, with 22 bases separating them. Germline assignment: CDR1 SGHRS and CDR2 YFSETQ.

This chain links TRBV20-1 with TRBJ2-3; D might be TRBD2 (6 bases). The V end lost 6 bases, the J end lost 5 bases, and 18 bases lay between the germline ends. The CDR3 has 14 residues. Germline assignment: CDR1 DFQATT and CDR2 SNEGSKA (reference sequence). In DNA form, the CDR3 reads TGCAGTGCCACAAGGGAGGCGGCGGGAGATACGCAGTATTTT. Its translation is CSATREAAGDTQYF.

The rearrangement uses TRBV9 and TRBJ2-7; the match to TRBD2 covers 8 bases. The CDR3 consists of 14 residues. Germline V gene lookup returns CDR1 SGDLS and CDR2 YYNGEE. V was clipped by 0 bases and J by 6 bases; unmatched bases: 5. The CDR3: CASSVGLASGEQYF. The CDR3 bases are TGTGCCAGCAGCGTAGGACTAGCGTCGGGCGAGCAGTACTTC.

This clonotype has a handful of counts. The chain combines TRBV27 with TRBJ2-5; D remains ambiguous. V shed 5 bases and J shed 0 bases, with 13 bases lying between them. The CDR3 spans 15 residues. CDR1 is MNHEY and CDR2 is SMNVEV in the germline V gene (reference sequence). The CDR3 loop reads CASSLYDTYQETQYF. CDR3 nucleotides: TGTGCCAGCAGTCTATACGACACCTACCAAGAGACCCAGTACTTC.

This clonotype was detected a few times. The chain carries TRBV20-1 and TRBJ2-7; 8 bases align to TRBD2. Trimming removed 6 bases from V and 3 bases from J; junction bases left unmatched: 10. CDR3 length: 14 residues. Germline-derived CDR1 and CDR2 are DFQATT and SNEGSKA (reference sequence). The CDR3 nucleotides are TGCAGTGCGATCGGACGGGGGGGGGACTACGAGCAGTACTTC. Its translation is CSAIGRGGDYEQYF.

A few counts support this clonotype. The rearrangement joins TRBV7-9 to TRBJ1-5, with D tentatively TRBD1 (5 bases). The CDR3 runs to 13 residues. CDR1 and CDR2 (germline): SEHNR, FQNEAQ (reference sequence). The germline V and J ends were trimmed by 7 bases and 7 bases, with 14 bases remaining between them. The CDR3 loop is CASTGSGNQPQHF. The CDR3 coding sequence is TGTGCCAGCACAGGGAGCGGGAACCAGCCCCAGCATTTT.

This clonotype was detected only a few times. This rearrangement joins TRBV19 to TRBJ2-5, with 7 bases aligning to TRBD2. The ends lost 8 bases at V and 6 bases at J; junction bases unmatched: 9. Germline V gene data show CDR1 as LNHDA and CDR2 as SQIVND (reference sequence). This CDR3 is built from 13 residues. The DNA for the CDR3 is TGTGCCAGTGGGCTAGCGGATCCCCAGACCCAGTACTTC. It encodes CASGLADPQTQYF. The entire variable domain, with the rest obtained from reference TRBV19 and TRBJ2-5, is as follows: DGGITQSPKYLFRKEGQNVTLSCEQNLNHDAMYWYRQDPGQGLRLIYYSQIVNDFQKGDIAEGYSVSREKKESFPLTVTSAQKNPTAFYLCASGLADPQTQYFGPGTRLLVL.

On this clonotype: The junction and the germline gene differ at one end; a read error may be behind it. V gene TRBV20-1 combines with J gene TRBJ2-7; 11 nucleotides agree with TRBD2. The CDR3 consists of 14 residues. CDR1 and CDR2 from the germline V gene are DFQATT and SNEGSKA (reference sequence). The CDR3 DNA reads TGCAGTGCTAGCGGGACTAGCGGATTCTACGAGCAGTCCTTC. This translates into CSASGTSGFYEQSF.

This clonotype was detected ten times or more. The chain employs TRBV5-1 and TRBJ2-1; 8 bases are shared with TRBD1. J was trimmed by 4 bases and V by 6 bases; bases with no gene match: 9. Germline-derived CDR1 and CDR2 are SGHRS and YFSETQ. This CDR3 contains 15 residues. CDR3 nucleotides: TGCGCCAGCATCGAGGCTACAGGGGGATACAATGAGCAGTTCTTC. Translation: CASIEATGGYNEQFF.

This clonotype was counted between two and nine times. The gene calls are TRBV27 and TRBJ2-2, with 7 bases identical to TRBD1. CDR3 length equals 12 residues. Germline CDR1 reads MNHEY; CDR2 reads SMNVEV (reference sequence). V lost 6 bases and J lost 6; bases outside the gene matches: 1. CDR3 sequence reads: CASRTGSGELFF. DNA for the CDR3: TGTGCCAGCAGGACAGGGTCCGGGGAGCTGTTTTTT.

This rearrangement joins TRBV9 to TRBJ2-3; TRBD2 aligns across 10 bases. With 4 bases clipped from V and 6 bases from J, the junction kept 11 bases outside the gene matches. This CDR3 region has 16 residues. CDR1 is SGDLS, CDR2 YYNGEE, per germline. The CDR3 here is CASSTMGLASGDTQYF. The CDR3 nucleotides are TGTGCCAGCAGCACCATGGGACTAGCGAGCGGGGATACGCAGTATTTT.

This clonotype was counted between two and nine times. The rearrangement joins TRBV6-5 to TRBJ2-1; D ambiguous. The CDR3 has 15 residues. Looked up from germline, CDR1 is MNHEY and CDR2 is SVGAGI. V lost 6 bases and J 1 base, leaving 13 bases between the germline ends. CDR3 sequence: CASSYRLGSYNEQFF. The CDR3 nucleotides read TGTGCCAGCAGCTATCGACTCGGATCCTACAATGAGCAGTTCTTC.

This clonotype has more than one count but fewer than ten. The rearrangement uses TRBV7-9 and TRBJ2-1, with 10 bases aligning to TRBD1. V dropped 3 bases and J dropped 6; count of bases not matched to a gene: 5. CDR1 and CDR2 (germline): SEHNR, FQNEAQ (reference sequence). This CDR3 has 15 amino acids. The DNA of the CDR3 is TGTGCCAGCAGCTTTTCCAGGACAGGGGGCAATGAGCAGTTCTTC. It specifies CASSFSRTGGNEQFF.

The chain joins TRBV7-9 to TRBJ2-7, with D unresolved. This CDR3 is built from 13 residues. Trimming took off 4 bases at V and 2 bases at J, with 9 bases between the two ends. The germline gives CDR1 SEHNR, CDR2 FQNEAQ (reference sequence). CDR3 nucleotide sequence: TGTGCCAGCAGCTCCTCACGTACCTACGAGCAGTACTTC. It translates to CASSSSRTYEQYF. Variable domain in full (rest from reference TRBV7-9 and TRBJ2-7): DTGVSQNPRHKITKRGQNVTFRCDPISEHNRLYWYRQTLGQGPEFLTYFQNEAQLEKSRLLSDRFSAERPKGSFSTLEIQRTEQGDSAMYLCASSSSRTYEQYFGPGTRLTVT.

The J gene is TRBJ2-1, the V gene TRBV3-1; 11 bases align to TRBD1. The germline V gene encodes CDR1 LGHDT and CDR2 YNNKEL (reference sequence). Trimming at V came to 5 bases and at J to 8 bases, leaving 8 bases not matched to a gene. This CDR3 region has 15 residues. CDR3 sequence reads: CASSARDRGFDEQFF. DNA for the CDR3: TGTGCCAGCAGCGCTCGGGACAGGGGGTTTGATGAGCAGTTCTTC.

V gene TRBV7-8 combines with J gene TRBJ1-6; TRBD1 matches at 7 bases. The germline V gene encodes CDR1 SGHVS and CDR2 FQNEAQ. This CDR3 spans 14 amino acids. The J segment lost 10 bases and the V segment lost 5 bases, leaving 8 bases of the junction unmatched. The CDR3 nucleotides read TGTGCCAGCAGCCCGACAGGGAACAGGTCACCCCTCCACTTT. The encoded protein is CASSPTGNRSPLHF.